This T cell receptor beta chain appears in the sequencing data of a study of shared T cell receptors in the human thymus. Generated by immunoSEQ multiplex PCR, the TCRdb table keeps only in-frame clones and is missing some. The data show about 540,000 clones, around 78% seen once. These data also featured in a second study, about human thymus T cells. According to that study: Corrective cardiac operations yielded the resected thymus tissue. Related research described strongly overlapping thymic repertoires in unrelated people.

The origin of this receptor is a boy less than two years old with a congenital heart defect. Sequencing was performed on thymocytes.

CDR3 in DNA: TGTGCCGGAGGCCTGGGACAGTCTGGGGCCAACGTCCTGACTTTC. It translates to CAGGLGQSGANVLTF. This chain uses TRBV19 with TRBJ2-6, with 7 bases fitting TRBD1. Germline V gene sequence: CDR1 LNHDA, CDR2 SQIVND (reference sequence). This CDR3 contains 15 residues. The J segment lost 1 base and the V segment lost 11 bases, leaving 8 bases of the junction unmatched.